The clone carrying this T cell receptor (beta chain) has ten or more counts. Its specificity is unknown. Every patient underwent thyroid surgery untreated. The data were taken from a study of metastatic and nonmetastatic thyroid tumors. Study outcomes and limitations: Benign nodules were reported to have significantly lower TCR beta diversity than malignant thyroid tumors, in blood and tumor.

Germline CDR1 SGHTA, CDR2 FQGTGA. The CDR3 totals 16 residues. V shed 5 bases and J shed 0 bases, with 16 bases lying between them. TCRdb reprocessed the PCR reads using MiXCR. The repertoire holds more than 35,000 clones, approximately 13% seen once, with approximately 9.5% in the top ten. The chain carries TRBV7-3 and TRBJ1-1; D unclear. Sequenced material: blood. The TCR comes from a female donor with papillary thyroid cancer or a benign thyroid nodule (not recorded which). Some clones in this sample may be carry-over from other donors' samples. The CDR3, as DNA: TGTGCCAGCAGCCCAGACGGTGCAGCTATGAACACTGAAGCTTTCTTT. Translation: CASSPDGAAMNTEAFF.